This TCR beta chain originates from a study of CD8+ T cells in alopecia areata. Study context: Oral tofacitinib (5 to 10 mg twice daily) was administered to treated patients.

Sequencing relied on a cDNA template that was reverse transcribed from extracted RNA. This table comes from immunoSEQ multiplex PCR, and its TCRdb copy is limited to in-frame clones, with some not included. This sample yields 200,000 or so clones, of which roughly 60% are seen a single time; 5.5% to 6% belongs to the top ten. The V and J ends lost 5 bases and 1 base respectively, with 11 bases between them. Germline V lookup: CDR1 SGHTA, CDR2 FQGNSA. This CDR3 region has 14 residues. The treatment here: oral pan-JAK inhibitor, 5-10 mg twice daily. Samples from alopecia areata patients were lesional scalp punch biopsies and peripheral blood. Notes on this clone: Its cognate antigen is unknown.

Study-level results: Lesional scalp displayed greater clonality than normal scalp, most notably in alopecia totalis/universalis. Among the top 100, expanded CD8+ clones, as well as scalp clonality, were significantly decreased by tofacitinib.

The sequence was obtained from a human donor with alopecia areata. The chain employs TRBV7-2 and TRBJ1-2; weak D call: TRBD1 (5 bases). Sequenced here: CD4+ T cells sorted from blood, sampled at week 24, from a patient treated with tofacitinib. This chain's CDR3 is CASSPFDSNYGYTF. The CDR3, as DNA: TGTGCCAGCAGCCCCTTTGACAGTAACTATGGCTACACCTTC.